What follows is one TCR beta chain and its context. This sample was included in a study of blood T cell repertoires in COVID-19. CDR1 and CDR2 from the germline V gene are ENHRY and SYGVKD. The V gene end was trimmed by 5 bases and the J gene end by 0 bases; junction bases not matched to a gene: 4. The CDR3 consists of 14 residues. The repertoire was sequenced with immunoSEQ multiplex PCR; TCRdb's copy has only in-frame clones and lacks some. The sample has about 210,000 clones, approximately 78% seen once; the top ten hold about 5%. The sequence came from a woman between 65 and 79 years old with COVID-19, enrolled during active disease. The sequencing sample was made of peripheral blood. This rearrangement joins TRBV10-3 to TRBJ2-7; the match to TRBD1 covers 7 bases. CDR3 nucleotides: TGTGCCATCAGTACGGGACAGCTCTCCTACGAGCAGTACTTC. Translation gives CAISTGQLSYEQYF.